This T cell receptor beta chain was sequenced in a study of blood T cell repertoires in COVID-19. Either two negative PCRs, clearance, or symptom resolution qualified Cohort 3 donors as recovered. The data were produced by immunoSEQ multiplex PCR, yet TCRdb's version contains in-frame clones alone and is incomplete. In the table there are 360,000 or so clones, about nine tenths of which are singletons. This clonotype originated in a woman in her thirties who had recovered from COVID-19. The sequenced material came from PBMCs or T cells enriched from blood (not recorded which).

The CDR3 DNA reads as TGTGCCAGCAGTTCCACGCCGACAGGGGTCTTTGGTGGCTATGGCTACACCTTC. Residues: CASSSTPTGVFGGYGYTF. The chain couples TRBV27 to TRBJ1-2, with 8 bases lining up with TRBD1. The CDR3 length is 18 residues. V was clipped by 4 bases and J by 4 bases; unmatched bases: 17. Germline V gene sequence: CDR1 MNHEY, CDR2 SMNVEV (reference sequence).